The sample holds many counts of the clone carrying this TCR beta chain. Sample time point: blood at routine non-recurrence follow-up after resection. The sequenced material consisted of unsorted whole RNA from tumor, nontumor lung or frozen PBMC. This entry belongs to a study of spatial heterogeneity in lung cancer. CDR1 and CDR2 from the germline V gene are ENHRY and SYGVKD. With 8 bases clipped from V and 5 bases from J, the junction kept 5 bases outside the gene matches. CDR3 length: 13 amino acids. TCRdb ran MiXCR on the 5' RACE reads and lists one entry per CDR3 protein. The sample lists around 110,000 distinct CDR3 sequences, approximately 12% occurring once.

This sample comprised PBMCs, obtained at follow-up. J is TRBJ2-1 and V is TRBV10-3; TRBD2 agrees at 8 bases. This clonotype originated in a male donor with early-stage non-small cell lung cancer. As DNA, the CDR3 is TGTGCCATCGGAACTAGCGGAAACAATGAGCAGTTCTTC. Protein sequence: CAIGTSGNNEQFF.